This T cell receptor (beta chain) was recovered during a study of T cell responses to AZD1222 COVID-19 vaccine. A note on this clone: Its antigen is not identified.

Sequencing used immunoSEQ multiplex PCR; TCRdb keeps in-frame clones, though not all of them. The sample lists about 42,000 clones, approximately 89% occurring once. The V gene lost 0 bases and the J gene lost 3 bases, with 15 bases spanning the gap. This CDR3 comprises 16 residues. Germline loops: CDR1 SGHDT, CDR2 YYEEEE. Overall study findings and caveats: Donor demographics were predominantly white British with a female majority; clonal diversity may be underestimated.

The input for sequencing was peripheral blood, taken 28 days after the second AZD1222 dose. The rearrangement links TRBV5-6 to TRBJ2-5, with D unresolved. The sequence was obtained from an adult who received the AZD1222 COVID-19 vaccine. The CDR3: CASSLGSGVAEETQYF. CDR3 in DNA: TGTGCCAGCAGCTTGGGGTCTGGGGTAGCCGAAGAGACCCAGTACTTC. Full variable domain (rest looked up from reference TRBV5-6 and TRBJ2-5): DAGVTQSPTHLIKTRGQQVTLRCSPKSGHDTVSWYQQALGQGPQFIFQYYEEEERQRGNFPDRFSGHQFPNYSSELNVNALLLGDSALYLCASSLGSGVAEETQYFGPGTRLLVL.